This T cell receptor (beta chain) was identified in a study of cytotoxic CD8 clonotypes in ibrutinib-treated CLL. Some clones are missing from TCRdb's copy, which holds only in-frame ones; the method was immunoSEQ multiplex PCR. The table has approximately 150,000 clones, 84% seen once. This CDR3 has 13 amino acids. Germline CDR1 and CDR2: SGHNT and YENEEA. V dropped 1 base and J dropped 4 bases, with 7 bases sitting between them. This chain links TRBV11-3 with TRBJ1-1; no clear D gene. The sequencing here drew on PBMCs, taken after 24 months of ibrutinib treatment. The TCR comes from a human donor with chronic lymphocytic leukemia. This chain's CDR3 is CASSLGVSTEAFF. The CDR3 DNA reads TGTGCCAGCAGCTTAGGGGTTTCCACTGAAGCTTTCTTT.